This T cell receptor (beta chain) stems from a study of T cells in Graves' hyperthyroidism and ophthalmopathy. Study information: Blood from the periphery was taken at initial diagnosis, before any treatment. Study findings and constraints: Most thyroid clonotypes expanded above 0.001 were also detected in blood.

The source material, RNA transcripts, was used to amplify TCR beta CDR3 regions. A first-round RT-PCR of the TCR CDR3 used the HTBI primer set. TCRdb passed the multiplex PCR reads through MiXCR, listing each CDR3 protein once. The sample has around 540,000 distinct CDR3 sequences; roughly 16% are singletons. This clonotype was picked up many times. Antigen specificity is unknown. Germline V gene lookup returns CDR1 SGHTA and CDR2 FQGNSA. This CDR3 spans 15 amino acids. The junction had 6 bases not matched to a gene; V was cut back by 4 bases and J by 1 base. Clinical Activity Scores of at least 3, NOSPECS grades of at least 4 and durations under 3 months characterized ophthalmopathy patients.

This sequence joins TRBV7-2 and TRBJ2-5; 7 bases are shared with TRBD2. Sequencing was performed on blood. The clonotype originates from a woman aged 25 to 39 with Graves' ophthalmopathy. CDR3 sequence (DNA): TGTGCCAGCAGCTCTGCGGGGACTACCCAAGAGACCCAGTACTTC. Its translation is CASSSAGTTQETQYF.